This entry lists 14 T cell receptor beta chains sequenced from one sample in a study of circulating and synovial CD4+ cells in juvenile arthritis. Libraries were prepared by immunoSEQ multiplex PCR; TCRdb keeps only in-frame clonotypes and omits some of them. The sample comprises about 33,000 clones, nearly 95% of which are singletons, and 0.15% to 0.2% rests with the top ten. The sample was CD4+ T cells from blood. Receptors were obtained from a human donor with juvenile idiopathic arthritis.

The rearrangement uses TRBV5-4 and TRBJ1-1, with 8 positions matching TRBD1. V was pared by 3 bases and J by 4 bases, with 8 bases of the junction left unmatched. Looked up from germline, CDR1 is SGHNT and CDR2 is YYREEE (reference sequence). This CDR3 spans 15 amino acids. Written as DNA, the CDR3 is TGTGCCAGCAGCTACGGACAGGGAATGCTCACTGAAGCTTTCTTT. It yields the protein CASSYGQGMLTEAFF. The full variable domain, its missing parts supplied by reference TRBV5-4 and TRBJ1-1, is ETGVTQSPTHLIKTRGQQVTLRCSSQSGHNTVSWYQQALGQGPQFIFQYYREEENGRGNFPPRFSGLQFPNYSSELNVNALELDDSALYLCASSYGQGMLTEAFFGQGTRLTVV.

The chain recombines TRBV7-9 with TRBJ2-2; no reliable D call. The CDR3 runs to 14 residues. Germline V gives CDR1 SEHNR, CDR2 FQNEAQ (reference sequence). With 2 bases removed from V and 1 base from J, the gap between germline ends came to 5 bases. This CDR3 is CASSLPLNTGELFF. The CDR3 region has the DNA TGTGCCAGCAGCTTACCCCTGAACACCGGGGAGCTGTTTTTT.

The chain employs TRBV6-4 and TRBJ1-2; the match to TRBD1 covers 9 bases. The germline V gene encodes CDR1 MRHNA and CDR2 SNTAGT. The CDR3 is 15 amino acids. V gave up 6 bases and J gave up 1 base; unmatched junction bases: 6. The CDR3 is CASSRTGALNYGYTF. The CDR3 region has the DNA TGTGCCAGCAGCCGGACAGGGGCCCTTAACTATGGCTACACCTTC.

This clone was detected only once. The chain recombines TRBV5-4 with TRBJ2-3, with D possibly being TRBD2 (6 bases). V lost 3 bases to trimming and J lost 5 bases, with 16 bases between them. The CDR3 is made up of 15 amino acids. The germline CDR1 and CDR2 sequences are SGHNT and YYREEE (reference sequence). Written as DNA, the CDR3 is TGTGCCAGCAGCTCCCGGGACTCTTCTGGAGATACGCAGTATTTT. It encodes CASSSRDSSGDTQYF.

The chain recombines TRBV6-6 with TRBJ2-7; 7 bases agree with TRBD1. V dropped 4 bases and J dropped 4; count of bases not matched to a gene: 7. The CDR3 runs 14 residues. Germline CDR1 and CDR2: MNHNY and SVGAGI (reference sequence). The CDR3 loop reads CASSSRDRAYEQYF. The CDR3 DNA reads TGTGCCAGCAGTTCCCGCGACAGGGCGTACGAGCAGTACTTC.

This chain uses TRBV5-4 with TRBJ1-5; no clear D. The CDR3 runs 12 residues. CDR1 and CDR2 (germline): SGHNT, YYREEE (reference sequence). The ends were cut back, 4 bases at V and 5 bases at J, with 7 bases in the middle. The CDR3 sequence: CASSLGDQPQHF. Here the CDR3 DNA reads TGTGCCAGCAGCCTCGGGGATCAGCCCCAGCATTTT.

The V and J genes are TRBV20-1 and TRBJ1-2; D uncertain. This CDR3 has 11 amino acids. Germline V CDR1 and CDR2: DFQATT, SNEGSKA (reference sequence). The CDR3: CSAGFNYGYTF. For the CDR3, the DNA is TGCAGCGCCGGGTTTAACTATGGCTACACCTTC.

This chain joins TRBV2 and TRBJ2-5; 8 bases agree with TRBD2. This CDR3 region has 12 residues. V lost 7 bases, J lost 5 bases, and 3 bases stayed unmatched. Germline loops: CDR1 SNHLY, CDR2 FYNNEI. CDR3 region: CASMSGGETQYF. The CDR3 DNA follows: TGTGCCAGCATGTCGGGGGGGGAGACCCAGTACTTC.

Notes on this clone: Within the sample, other DNA sequences also encode this same CDR3. The chain joins TRBV9 to TRBJ1-6, with D possibly TRBD1 on 5 matching bases. In germline, CDR1 is SGDLS, CDR2 YYNGEE. The CDR3 is 15 amino acids. Trimming took off 0 bases at V and 8 bases at J, with 12 bases between the two ends. Here the CDR3 DNA reads TGTGCCAGCAGCGTAGGAGGGGAGGGAGATTCACCCCTCCACTTT. Encoded protein: CASSVGGEGDSPLHF.

The chain couples TRBV28 to TRBJ2-1; 9 bases are a match to TRBD2. Germline loops: CDR1 MDHEN, CDR2 SYDVKM. The CDR3 loop spans 14 amino acids. With 5 bases clipped from V and 6 bases from J, the junction kept 5 bases outside the gene matches. The CDR3 DNA reads TGTGCCAGCAGTGTAGCGGGAGCGGGCAATGAGCAGTTCTTC. This gives the protein CASSVAGAGNEQFF.

The CDR3 protein is CASSVGFDSSGNTIYF. CDR3 bases: TGTGCCAGCAGCGTAGGTTTTGACTCGTCTGGAAACACCATATATTTT. The chain has TRBV9 and TRBJ1-3; no definite D call. Germline CDR1 and CDR2: SGDLS and YYNGEE. V lost 0 bases, J lost 1 base, and 11 bases lay in between. This CDR3 region has 16 residues.

V and J are TRBV13 and TRBJ2-4, with 7 bases matching TRBD2. Germline assignment: CDR1 PRHDT and CDR2 FYEKMQ (reference sequence). This CDR3 contains 18 residues. J lost 5 bases, V lost 0 bases, and 13 bases had no gene match. The CDR3 region is CASSLGKSGAVGQNIQYF. The CDR3 nucleotides read TGTGCCAGCAGCTTAGGCAAGAGCGGGGCGGTCGGTCAAAACATTCAGTACTTC.

V is TRBV2 and J is TRBJ1-1; 7 bases map to TRBD1. The V gene end was trimmed by 8 bases and the J gene end by 11 bases; junction bases not matched to a gene: 14. This CDR3 comprises 13 residues. Germline loops: CDR1 SNHLY, CDR2 FYNNEI. Here the CDR3 DNA reads TGTGCCAGCTCACCCGACAGGGAGAGTTCCGCTTTCTTT. Encoded protein: CASSPDRESSAFF.

The V and J genes are TRBV27 and TRBJ2-2; 9 nucleotides match TRBD1. Trimming removed 8 bases from V and 3 bases from J; junction bases left unmatched: 7. This CDR3 spans 15 amino acids. Germline assignment: CDR1 MNHEY and CDR2 SMNVEV (reference sequence). As DNA, the CDR3 is TGTGCCAGCGGGCCCGGGACAGGGCACACCGGGGAGCTGTTTTTT. It encodes CASGPGTGHTGELFF.